The next 30 T cell receptor beta chains were all read from a single sample in a study of PD-1 blockade in classical Hodgkin lymphoma. Each of the patients experienced relapse following autologous stem cell transplantation, and their brentuximab vedotin exposure differed. Generated by immunoSEQ multiplex PCR, the TCRdb table keeps only in-frame clones and is missing some. The table lists roughly 20,000 clones, more than 80% of them singletons, with about an eighth in the top ten. Specimen: peripheral blood mononuclear cells (PBMCs), collected before the second cycle of nivolumab. All receptors derive from a human donor with classical Hodgkin lymphoma.

The rearrangement joins TRBV6-1 to TRBJ1-1; 7 bases agree with TRBD1. Germline V lookup: CDR1 MNHNS, CDR2 SASEGT. After removal of 4 bases from V and 1 base from J, the junction contained 12 bases not matched to a gene. This CDR3 contains 17 residues. The CDR3 here is CASSGNKGARGNTEAFF. CDR3 in DNA: TGTGCCAGCAGTGGGAATAAGGGGGCGCGGGGGAACACTGAAGCTTTCTTT.

The chain uses TRBV14 and TRBJ2-5, with 10 bases aligning to TRBD1. The J call may be in error: the DNA end matches TRBJ2-7 better. This CDR3 comprises 16 residues. Germline values: CDR1 SGHDN, CDR2 FVKESK. CDR3 region: CASSQGPGQGIHEQYF. The DNA for the CDR3 is TGTGCCAGCAGCCAAGGACCGGGACAGGGGATCCACGAGCAGTACTTC.

V gene TRBV6-5 combines with J gene TRBJ2-5, with 10 bases that match TRBD1. CDR1 and CDR2 from the germline V gene are MNHEY and SVGAGI. V shed 4 bases, J shed 5 bases, and the junction held 7 bases outside the gene matches. The CDR3 runs 15 residues. The CDR3 here is CASSSTWTGGETQYF. DNA of the CDR3: TGTGCCAGCAGTTCCACCTGGACAGGGGGGGAGACCCAGTACTTC.

The V call is TRBV15, the J call TRBJ2-1, with 10 nucleotides matching TRBD2. V was clipped by 0 bases and J by 6 bases; unmatched bases: 8. The CDR3 runs to 17 residues. Germline CDR1 reads LNHNV; CDR2 reads YYDKDF (reference sequence). The CDR3 DNA reads TGTGCCACCAGCAGAGATGGGGCTAGCGGGGGCTCCAATGAGCAGTTCTTC. This gives the protein CATSRDGASGGSNEQFF.

About this clone: Other DNA sequences in the sample encode the same CDR3. V gene TRBV5-1 combines with J gene TRBJ1-5; D may be TRBD1 (5 bases). In germline, CDR1 is SGHRS, CDR2 YFSETQ. The CDR3 is made up of 13 amino acids. The V end was cut by 2 bases, the J end by 4 bases, with 7 bases between. The CDR3 reads CASSFEGNQPQHF. The CDR3 bases are TGCGCCAGCAGCTTTGAGGGGAATCAGCCCCAGCATTTT.

The genes are TRBV7-8 and TRBJ2-7, with D possibly TRBD1 on 6 matching bases. V was trimmed by 5 bases and J by 2 bases, leaving 10 bases between them. There are 13 residues in the CDR3. The germline V gene has CDR1 SGHVS and CDR2 FQNEAQ. In nucleotides, the CDR3 is TGTGCCAGCAGCATGGACAGCACCTACGAGCAGTACTTC. Translating gives CASSMDSTYEQYF.

The chain has TRBV25-1 and TRBJ1-2; unclear D gene. Looked up from germline, CDR1 is MGHDK and CDR2 is SYGVNS. The CDR3 runs 15 residues. Trimming stripped 3 bases from V and 6 bases from J, with 17 bases between. This chain's CDR3 is CASSDFSGRGHGYTF. The CDR3 DNA follows: TGTGCCAGCAGTGATTTTAGTGGAAGAGGTCATGGCTACACCTTC.

The chain has TRBV5-1 and TRBJ1-4; D may be TRBD1 (5 bases). V shed 1 base and J shed 3 bases, with 10 bases lying between them. Germline values: CDR1 SGHRS, CDR2 YFSETQ. The CDR3 totals 15 residues. This chain's CDR3 is CASSLIGAANEKLFF. As DNA, the CDR3 is TGCGCCAGCAGCTTGATTGGGGCAGCTAATGAAAAACTGTTTTTT.

The chain has TRBV18 and TRBJ2-7; D might be TRBD1 (6 bases). Germline CDR1 KGHSH, CDR2 LQKENI. CDR3 length equals 14 residues. Trimming left V 4 bases short and J 2 bases short, with 12 bases between. CDR3 loop: CASSRGQLTYEQYF. The CDR3, as DNA: TGTGCCAGCTCACGCGGACAGCTAACCTACGAGCAGTACTTC.

This sequence joins TRBV6-5 and TRBJ1-2, with D maybe TRBD1 (5 bases). Trimming took 6 bases from V and 6 from J, leaving 17 bases between them. The length of the CDR3 is 14 residues. The V gene's germline CDR1 is MNHEY and CDR2 SVGAGI. DNA for the CDR3: TGTGCCAGCAGCGACCCGGGGCGTGGCGATGGCTACACCTTC. Residues: CASSDPGRGDGYTF.

The chain couples TRBV5-1 to TRBJ2-1; possibly TRBD1 for D (6 bases). Germline V gene sequence: CDR1 SGHRS, CDR2 YFSETQ. The CDR3 extends over 15 amino acids. The V and J ends lost 0 bases and 9 bases respectively, with 16 bases between them. For the CDR3, the DNA is TGCGCCAGCAGCTTGGATGGGGGCGAGGGCGTTGAGCAGTTCTTC. This codes for CASSLDGGEGVEQFF.

This clone was counted a single time. V is TRBV5-1 and J is TRBJ2-7; D is unresolved. The CDR3 sequence is 14 residues long. V was cut by 4 bases and J by 1 base, with 12 bases left in between. In germline, CDR1 is SGHRS, CDR2 YFSETQ. The CDR3 DNA follows: TGCGCCAGCAGCCAGGACGGGTATTCCTACGAGCAGTACTTC. This sequence encodes CASSQDGYSYEQYF.

The chain links TRBV6-1 to TRBJ2-7; a possible D gene is TRBD2 (7 bases). The CDR3 sequence is 14 residues long. The germline CDR1 and CDR2 sequences are MNHNS and SASEGT. V lost 8 bases and J 2 bases, leaving 16 bases between the germline ends. For the CDR3, the DNA is TGTGCCAGCGGTGGGGGGGGCGCAACCTACGAGCAGTACTTC. This translates into CASGGGGATYEQYF.

This clone has only a few counts. The V and J genes are TRBV4-3 and TRBJ1-5; D unresolved. The germline V and J ends were trimmed by 0 bases and 2 bases, with 5 bases remaining between them. There are 14 residues in the CDR3. Germline V gene lookup returns CDR1 LGHNA and CDR2 YSLEER. DNA for the CDR3: TGCGCCAGCAGCCAAGAATACGGCAATCAGCCCCAGCATTTT. Its protein product is CASSQEYGNQPQHF.

V usage is TRBV5-8 and J usage is TRBJ2-7; tentatively, D is TRBD1 (6 bases). Germline loops: CDR1 SGHTS, CDR2 YDEGEE. With 0 bases removed from V and 3 bases from J, the gap between germline ends came to 10 bases. This CDR3 has 14 amino acids. The CDR3 here is CASSLGGLGYEQYF. CDR3 DNA sequence: TGTGCCAGCAGCTTGGGGGGGCTTGGCTACGAGCAGTACTTC. Full variable domain (remainder filled in from reference TRBV5-8 and TRBJ2-7): EAGVTQSPTHLIKTRGQQATLRCSPISGHTSVYWYQQALGLGLQFLLWYDEGEERNRGNFPPRFSGRQFPNYSSELNVNALELEDSALYLCASSLGGLGYEQYFGPGTRLTVT.

The rearrangement links TRBV5-6 to TRBJ1-1; D call uncertain. The CDR3 covers 15 residues. The germline V gene encodes CDR1 SGHDT and CDR2 YYEEEE. With 1 base removed from V and 3 bases from J, the gap between germline ends came to 13 bases. CDR3 in DNA: TGTGCCAGCAGCTTGCGGCCCCCATGGGACACTGAAGCTTTCTTT. It specifies CASSLRPPWDTEAFF.

J is TRBJ2-1 and V is TRBV6-1; 9 bases are shared with TRBD1. The CDR3 sequence is 15 residues long. Germline V lookup: CDR1 MNHNS, CDR2 SASEGT. With V trimmed by 10 bases and J by 4 bases, 11 bases remained unmatched. The DNA for the CDR3 is TGTGCCACCCAAATTGGGGACAGGGTATACAATGAGCAGTTCTTC. It specifies CATQIGDRVYNEQFF.

The chain combines TRBV5-1 with TRBJ2-2; D is perhaps TRBD1 or TRBD2 (6 bases each). Germline assignment: CDR1 SGHRS and CDR2 YFSETQ. The CDR3 totals 14 residues. Deletions cut 0 bases from V and 7 bases from J, with 10 bases between. The CDR3 DNA reads as TGCGCCAGCAGCTTGGAGGGGGGCGTCGGGGAGCTGTTTTTT. Its translation: CASSLEGGVGELFF.

The chain carries TRBV7-8 and TRBJ2-2; 7 nucleotides agree with TRBD2. The trim removed 1 base at V and 4 bases at J, leaving 6 bases unmatched. This CDR3 region has 16 residues. The germline CDR1 and CDR2 sequences are SGHVS and FQNEAQ. The CDR3 is CASSLGTGGGTGELFF. CDR3 nucleotide sequence: TGTGCCAGCAGCTTAGGGACGGGGGGAGGCACCGGGGAGCTGTTTTTT.

The chain joins TRBV6-5 to TRBJ1-1; TRBD1 might be the D (6 bases). V was clipped by 5 bases and J by 5 bases, with 15 bases between them. CDR1 MNHEY and CDR2 SVGAGI come from the germline V gene. There are 14 residues in the CDR3. CDR3 in DNA: TGTGCCAGCAGTCGATCAGGGGTAAGGACTGAAGCTTTCTTT. Translating it yields CASSRSGVRTEAFF.

The chain has TRBV5-1 and TRBJ1-1; no firm D call. The V end lost 2 bases, the J end lost 0 bases, and 5 bases lay between the germline ends. Germline values: CDR1 SGHRS, CDR2 YFSETQ. This CDR3 has 13 residues. As DNA, the CDR3 is TGCGCCAGCAGCTTCGCCGTGAACACTGAAGCTTTCTTT. Its protein is CASSFAVNTEAFF.

This clone has just a few counts. The rearrangement links TRBV7-9 to TRBJ1-6; D is unresolved. Trimming removed 5 bases at V and 13 bases at J, with 15 bases between. The CDR3 sequence is 13 residues long. CDR1 is SEHNR, CDR2 FQNEAQ, per germline (reference sequence). Here the CDR3 DNA reads TGTGCCAGCAGCGTGACCGGGTCCGCCCCCCTCCACTTT. Translating it yields CASSVTGSAPLHF.

This clone was observed once. For the CDR3, the DNA is TGTGCCAGCAGCCCTGGGGGGTCAGATACGCAGTATTTT. This gives the protein CASSPGGSDTQYF. The rearrangement links TRBV9 to TRBJ2-3; a possible D gene is TRBD2 (6 bases). Germline CDR1 and CDR2: SGDLS and YYNGEE. V shed 4 bases and J shed 4 bases, with 10 bases lying between them. This CDR3 has 13 amino acids.

V and J are TRBV18 and TRBJ2-3, with 10 bases identical to TRBD2. Germline CDR1 and CDR2: KGHSH and LQKENI. V lost 2 bases to trimming and J lost 2 bases; unmatched junction nucleotides: 4. CDR3 length: 16 residues. CDR3 coding DNA: TGTGCCAGCTCACCAAATAGCGGGGGGCCCACAGATACGCAGTATTTT. Protein: CASSPNSGGPTDTQYF.

The J gene is TRBJ2-7, the V gene TRBV4-1, with D uncertain. Trimming cost V 0 bases and J 0 bases, with 9 bases left between them. This CDR3 contains 15 residues. Germline CDR1 reads MGHRA; CDR2 reads YSYEKL. DNA of the CDR3: TGCGCCAGCAGCCAAGAGTACATGAGCTCCTACGAGCAGTACTTC. This gives the protein CASSQEYMSSYEQYF.

The chain couples TRBV7-6 to TRBJ2-7; TRBD1 matches 11 bases. The CDR3 is 15 residues long. V was clipped by 3 bases and J by 6 bases; unmatched bases: 7. CDR1 and CDR2 (germline): SGHVS, FNYEAQ. The CDR3 nucleotides read TGTGCCAGCAGCTTGGGGACAGGGGGGCTACGCGAGCAGTACTTC. It specifies CASSLGTGGLREQYF.

V gene TRBV4-1 combines with J gene TRBJ2-1; 9 positions agree with TRBD2. Trimming took 4 bases from V and 9 from J; bases not matched to a gene: 13. This CDR3 is built from 16 residues. Germline CDR1 reads MGHRA; CDR2 reads YSYEKL. CDR3 sequence (DNA): TGCGCCAGCAGCCCGCGGGGGCGGGGGGGCCTAGGTGAGCAGTTCTTC. It specifies CASSPRGRGGLGEQFF.

This clone is medium-sized in the sample. The chain couples TRBV4-1 to TRBJ1-5, with a possible D match to TRBD1 (5 bases). V shed 1 base and J shed 2 bases, with 12 bases lying between them. CDR3 length: 16 residues. Germline lookup yields CDR1 MGHRA and CDR2 YSYEKL. This CDR3 reads CASSQGQGWGNQPQHF. CDR3 bases: TGCGCCAGCAGCCAAGGTCAGGGATGGGGCAATCAGCCCCAGCATTTT.

CDR3 in DNA: TGTGCCAGCAGCGTATTCGATGTAGGTTTAAATGAGCAGTTCTTC. Encoded protein: CASSVFDVGLNEQFF. V gene TRBV9 combines with J gene TRBJ2-1; D gene ambiguous. In germline, CDR1 is SGDLS, CDR2 YYNGEE. V shed 1 base and J shed 7 bases, with 15 bases lying between them. The CDR3 has 15 residues.

The count of this clone is one. The chain combines TRBV11-2 with TRBJ2-5, with TRBD1 as a possible D gene (6 bases). V lost 5 bases and J 2 bases, leaving 12 bases between the germline ends. The CDR3 totals 14 residues. Germline values: CDR1 SGHAT, CDR2 FQNNGV. The CDR3 sequence is CASSPEGGQETQYF. CDR3 coding DNA: TGTGCCAGCAGCCCGGAAGGGGGACAAGAGACCCAGTACTTC.